The next 32 T cell receptor beta chains were all read from a single sample in a study of blood T cell repertoires in COVID-19. The table came from immunoSEQ multiplex PCR; TCRdb's copy has only in-frame clones and leaves some out. The sample shows 330,000 or so clones, roughly 87% of them seen only once. The sample was PBMCs or T cells enriched from blood (not recorded which). The receptors derive from a woman aged 25-40 years who had recovered from COVID-19.

This chain links TRBV19 with TRBJ2-1, with 8 bases aligning to TRBD2. Germline V gives CDR1 LNHDA, CDR2 SQIVND (reference sequence). The CDR3 spans 18 residues. Trimming took 4 bases from V and 0 from J; bases not matched to a gene: 11. In DNA, the CDR3 is TGTGCCAGTAGTACTGGGACTAGAGGGCAAAGCTCCTACAATGAGCAGTTCTTC. It specifies CASSTGTRGQSSYNEQFF.

The V and J genes are TRBV24-1 and TRBJ2-3; D gene ambiguous. The CDR3 covers 16 residues. The V end was cut by 0 bases, the J end by 0 bases, with 9 bases between. Germline V gene lookup returns CDR1 KGHDR and CDR2 SFDVKD. The CDR3 loop is CATSDLETRSTDTQYF. CDR3 DNA sequence: TGTGCCACCAGTGATTTGGAAACGCGGAGCACAGATACGCAGTATTTT.

The rearrangement links TRBV10-3 to TRBJ2-6, with TRBD1 matching over 12 bases. The CDR3 length is 17 residues. The J segment lost 1 base and the V segment lost 10 bases, leaving 8 bases of the junction unmatched. In germline, CDR1 is ENHRY, CDR2 SYGVKD. The CDR3 loop reads CATDPGQGASGANVLTF. The CDR3 DNA reads as TGTGCCACCGATCCGGGACAGGGGGCGTCTGGGGCCAACGTCCTGACTTTC.

This rearrangement joins TRBV29-1 to TRBJ1-2; D call uncertain. CDR3 size: 14 residues. The germline V gene encodes CDR1 SQVTM and CDR2 ANQGSEA. Trimming left V 0 bases short and J 5 bases short, with 13 bases between. CDR3 region: CSVEDQHREYGYTF. In nucleotides, the CDR3 is TGCAGCGTTGAAGATCAACATCGGGAGTATGGCTACACCTTC.

This chain connects TRBV5-8 to TRBJ2-3; possible D gene TRBD1, 6 bases. The CDR3 sequence is 14 residues long. Germline V gives CDR1 SGHTS, CDR2 YDEGEE. The V end was cut by 0 bases, the J end by 6 bases, with 11 bases between. For the CDR3, the DNA is TGTGCCAGCAGCTTGGTACAGGGTTACGATACGCAGTATTTT. Encoded protein: CASSLVQGYDTQYF.

This sequence joins TRBV7-9 and TRBJ2-5, with a weak D call TRBD2 (7 bases). The V and J ends lost 5 bases and 2 bases respectively, with 21 bases between them. The CDR3 extends over 17 amino acids. The V gene's germline CDR1 is SEHNR and CDR2 FQNEAQ (reference sequence). CDR3 nucleotides: TGTGCCAGCAGCCGGGGGGTAGTGGGGACAAATCAAGAGACCCAGTACTTC. Protein: CASSRGVVGTNQETQYF.

This chain connects TRBV5-4 to TRBJ1-1; D gene unclear. Germline-derived CDR1 and CDR2 are SGHNT and YYREEE (reference sequence). The CDR3 loop spans 13 amino acids. The V and J ends lost 9 bases and 1 base respectively, with 13 bases between them. The CDR3 region is CAIRTGRNTEAFF. In nucleotides, the CDR3 is TGTGCCATTAGGACGGGGAGGAACACTGAAGCTTTCTTT.

The table lists this clone with a count of one. The chain is built from TRBV7-8 and TRBJ2-1; D is perhaps TRBD2 (6 bases). Germline lookup yields CDR1 SGHVS and CDR2 FQNEAQ. This CDR3 contains 17 residues. V dropped 1 base and J dropped 0 bases, with 13 bases sitting between them. The CDR3 nucleotides read TGTGCCAGCAGCTTAGGCGGGACGAGCAGCTCCTACAATGAGCAGTTCTTC. This codes for CASSLGGTSSSYNEQFF.

The chain joins TRBV3-1 (or the pseudogene TRBV3-2) to TRBJ1-1; 7 bases agree with TRBD1. The CDR3 spans 16 residues. J gave up 1 base and V 3 bases, and 8 bases lay outside the gene matches. Germline lookup yields CDR1 LGHDT and CDR2 YNNKEL (reference sequence). The CDR3 bases are TGTGCCAGCAGCCAGAACGGGGACAGTAGGAACACTGAAGCTTTCTTT. Its protein product is CASSQNGDSRNTEAFF.

The chain combines TRBV18 with TRBJ1-6, with D maybe TRBD1 (5 bases). CDR1 and CDR2 (germline): KGHSH, LQKENI. V lost 2 bases and J 4 bases, leaving 12 bases between the germline ends. There are 16 residues in the CDR3. The CDR3 DNA reads TGTGCCAGCTCACCATTCGCTCAGGGATATAATTCACCCCTCCACTTT. Amino acid sequence: CASSPFAQGYNSPLHF.

This chain connects TRBV10-3 to TRBJ2-1; 11 nucleotides match TRBD2. Germline V gives CDR1 ENHRY, CDR2 SYGVKD. The CDR3 length is 14 residues. After removal of 7 bases from V and 5 bases from J, the junction contained 4 bases not matched to a gene. CDR3 coding DNA: TGTGCCATCAAGGGACTAGCGGACAACAATGAGCAGTTCTTC. This codes for CAIKGLADNNEQFF.

The chain joins TRBV4-1 to TRBJ1-2; D perhaps matches TRBD1 (5 bases). V dropped 3 bases and J dropped 12 bases, with 20 bases sitting between them. CDR3 length: 14 residues. The germline gives CDR1 MGHRA, CDR2 YSYEKL. CDR3: CASSQGLGDLRNTF. CDR3 sequence (DNA): TGCGCCAGCAGCCAGGGACTAGGGGACCTTAGGAACACCTTC.

This clone was seen once. This sequence joins TRBV5-6 and TRBJ1-6, with D possibly TRBD1 on 5 matching bases. Per germline, CDR1 SGHDT and CDR2 YYEEEE. V lost 3 bases and J lost 10, with 20 bases in between. CDR3 length equals 16 residues. The CDR3 spells CASSSRRVSGLSPLHF. As DNA, the CDR3 is TGTGCCAGCAGCTCAAGGAGGGTTTCGGGACTCTCACCCCTCCACTTT.

The V and J genes are TRBV7-6 and TRBJ2-7; D might be TRBD1 (5 bases). The V end lost 3 bases, the J end lost 3 bases, and 12 bases lay between the germline ends. From germline, CDR1 is SGHVS and CDR2 FNYEAQ. The CDR3 loop spans 14 amino acids. CDR3 bases: TGTGCCAGCAGCTTTCAGGGATCCAACTACGAGCAGTACTTC. Its protein is CASSFQGSNYEQYF.

The genes are TRBV5-5 and TRBJ2-3, with D tentatively TRBD2 (6 bases). Germline assignment: CDR1 SGHKS and CDR2 YYEKEE (reference sequence). The V end lost 5 bases, the J end lost 3 bases, and 13 bases lay between the germline ends. The CDR3 consists of 14 residues. The CDR3: CASSLRGRTDTQYF. CDR3 bases: TGTGCCAGCAGTCTGCGGGGCAGAACAGATACGCAGTATTTT.

V is TRBV27 and J is TRBJ1-1; weak D call: TRBD1 (6 bases). Trimming pared 1 base from V and 0 bases from J, leaving 9 bases between. In germline, CDR1 is MNHEY, CDR2 SMNVEV (reference sequence). The CDR3 is 15 amino acids. The CDR3 sequence: CASSLLGTLNTEAFF. Written as DNA, the CDR3 is TGTGCCAGCAGTTTATTAGGGACACTGAACACTGAAGCTTTCTTT.

The CDR3: CASSLGAGQEAFF. As DNA, the CDR3 is TGTGCCAGCAGCTTAGGGGCGGGACAGGAAGCTTTCTTT. The gene calls are TRBV7-2 and TRBJ1-1, with TRBD1 matching over 7 bases. This CDR3 region has 13 residues. J was trimmed by 8 bases and V by 1 base; bases with no gene match: 4. In germline, CDR1 is SGHTA, CDR2 FQGNSA. Complete variable domain (other parts from reference TRBV7-2 and TRBJ1-1): GAGVSQSPSNKVTEKGKDVELRCDPISGHTALYWYRQSLGQGLEFLIYFQGNSAPDKSGLPSDRFSAERTGGSVSTLTIQRTQQEDSAVYLCASSLGAGQEAFFGQGTRLTVV.

This clone is a singleton in its sample. The V call is TRBV7-2, the J call TRBJ2-7, with 12 positions matching TRBD2. CDR1 and CDR2 from the germline V gene are SGHTA and FQGNSA. The trim removed 5 bases at V and 0 bases at J, leaving 11 bases unmatched. CDR3 length: 18 amino acids. The CDR3 is CASSPGQLAGGPSYEQYF. In nucleotides, the CDR3 is TGTGCCAGCAGCCCGGGGCAGCTAGCGGGAGGGCCCTCCTACGAGCAGTACTTC.

The chain links TRBV7-8 to TRBJ2-7, with 7 bases fitting TRBD2. Germline CDR1 reads SGHVS; CDR2 reads FQNEAQ. This CDR3 contains 13 residues. With 8 bases clipped from V and 0 bases from J, the junction kept 4 bases outside the gene matches. CDR3 sequence: CASLGTTSYEQYF. DNA of the CDR3: TGTGCCAGCCTAGGGACTACCTCCTACGAGCAGTACTTC.

The CDR3 spells CASSRTSGFYEQFF. Here the CDR3 DNA reads TGTGCCAGCAGTAGGACTAGCGGGTTCTATGAGCAGTTCTTC. J is TRBJ2-1 and V is TRBV3-1 (or the pseudogene TRBV3-2); 11 bases are a match to TRBD2. This CDR3 has 14 residues. With V trimmed by 6 bases and J by 8 bases, 6 bases remained unmatched. The V gene's germline CDR1 is LGHDT and CDR2 YNNKEL (reference sequence).

The chain links TRBV11-2 to TRBJ1-4; D is unresolved. Trimming pared 1 base from V and 0 bases from J, leaving 15 bases between. CDR1 and CDR2 from the germline V gene are SGHAT and FQNNGV. The length of the CDR3 is 18 residues. In nucleotides, the CDR3 is TGTGCCAGCAGCTTAGCCGGGTGGCACCTTGCAACTAATGAAAAACTGTTTTTT. Its protein is CASSLAGWHLATNEKLFF.

The J gene is TRBJ2-2, the V gene TRBV5-1, with 9 bases aligning to TRBD2. Unmatched junction bases numbered 1, after V lost 4 bases and J lost 0 bases. CDR3 length equals 15 residues. Germline-derived CDR1 and CDR2 are SGHRS and YFSETQ. CDR3 sequence (DNA): TGCGCCAGCAGCCCTAGCGGGGCGAACACCGGGGAGCTGTTTTTT. This gives the protein CASSPSGANTGELFF.

This clone was picked up a small number of times. Written as DNA, the CDR3 is TGTGCCTGGAGTAAACAGGACAGTACTGAAGCTTTCTTT. This encodes CAWSKQDSTEAFF. The V gene is TRBV30, the J gene TRBJ1-1; TRBD1 might be the D (6 bases). V dropped 2 bases and J dropped 5 bases, with 12 bases sitting between them. Germline assignment: CDR1 GTSNPN and CDR2 SVGIG (reference sequence). The CDR3 is made up of 13 amino acids.

The chain uses TRBV18 and TRBJ1-1; 7 nucleotides align to TRBD1. Germline lookup yields CDR1 KGHSH and CDR2 LQKENI. V shed 3 bases, J shed 0 bases, and the junction held 7 bases outside the gene matches. The CDR3 sequence is 16 residues long. The CDR3 is CASSPRRDSLNTEAFF. The CDR3 DNA follows: TGTGCCAGCTCACCCCGTCGGGACAGCTTGAACACTGAAGCTTTCTTT.

The chain links TRBV6-5 to TRBJ1-2; 7 bases map to TRBD1. With 2 bases clipped from V and 8 bases from J, the junction kept 2 bases outside the gene matches. The CDR3 is 12 amino acids. The germline gives CDR1 MNHEY, CDR2 SVGAGI. CDR3 amino acids: CASSYTGEGYTF. CDR3 nucleotides: TGTGCCAGCAGTTACACAGGGGAGGGCTACACCTTC.

The CDR3 is CASSHRGAGANVLTF. CDR3 in DNA: TGTGCCAGCAGCCACCGCGGGGCTGGGGCCAACGTCCTGACTTTC. J is TRBJ2-6 and V is TRBV3-1 (or the pseudogene TRBV3-2); possibly TRBD2 for D (6 bases). V lost 3 bases to trimming and J lost 2 bases, with 8 bases between them. The germline gives CDR1 LGHDT, CDR2 YNNKEL (reference sequence). This CDR3 comprises 15 residues.

The chain carries TRBV14 and TRBJ2-1; a possible D gene is TRBD2 (5 bases). The CDR3 consists of 15 residues. Germline V lookup: CDR1 SGHDN, CDR2 FVKESK. Trimming stripped 1 base from V and 0 bases from J, with 7 bases between. The CDR3: CASSQVGSSYNEQFF. DNA for the CDR3: TGTGCCAGCAGCCAAGTGGGGAGCTCCTACAATGAGCAGTTCTTC.

This clone was detected ten times or more. The chain has TRBV19 and TRBJ1-1; 7 bases match TRBD1. V gave up 5 bases and J gave up 5 bases; unmatched junction bases: 11. The CDR3 contains 15 residues. Germline V CDR1 and CDR2: LNHDA, SQIVND (reference sequence). CDR3 coding DNA: TGTGCCAGTAGTTCTTGGACAGGAGTCGGGACTGAAGCTTTCTTT. This translates into CASSSWTGVGTEAFF.

The rearrangement joins TRBV3-1 (or the pseudogene TRBV3-2) to TRBJ2-5; 10 nucleotides line up with TRBD2. CDR3 length: 17 amino acids. Germline CDR1 reads LGHDT; CDR2 reads YNNKEL (reference sequence). Trimming removed 0 bases from V and 4 bases from J; junction bases left unmatched: 8. The CDR3: CASSQDRRSGGAETQYF. DNA for the CDR3: TGTGCCAGCAGCCAAGATCGAAGAAGCGGGGGGGCAGAGACCCAGTACTTC.

The chain recombines TRBV30 with TRBJ1-1, with a weak D call TRBD1 (5 bases). The V gene's germline CDR1 is GTSNPN and CDR2 SVGIG (reference sequence). The ends were cut back, 5 bases at V and 4 bases at J, with 17 bases in the middle. CDR3 length: 14 amino acids. This chain's CDR3 is CAWARDFETTEAFF. The CDR3 region has the DNA TGTGCCTGGGCCCGGGACTTTGAAACCACTGAAGCTTTCTTT.

The chain recombines TRBV6-1 with TRBJ2-5; no firm D call. Germline V CDR1 and CDR2: MNHNS, SASEGT. The CDR3 runs 13 residues. Trimming left V 1 base short and J 0 bases short, with 3 bases between. This chain's CDR3 is CASSEVYQETQYF. CDR3 sequence (DNA): TGTGCCAGCAGTGAAGTCTACCAAGAGACCCAGTACTTC.

The chain links TRBV13 to TRBJ1-2; D may be TRBD1 (5 bases). The CDR3 covers 13 residues. Trimming stripped 4 bases from V and 5 bases from J, with 11 bases between. Germline lookup yields CDR1 PRHDT and CDR2 FYEKMQ (reference sequence). CDR3 bases: TGTGCCAGCAGCTCGCAGGGCCCGTATGGCTACACCTTC. Its translation is CASSSQGPYGYTF. Looking up the rest from reference TRBV13 and TRBJ1-2 gives the full variable domain: AAGVIQSPRHLIKEKRETATLKCYPIPRHDTVYWYQQGPGQDPQFLISFYEKMQSDKGSIPDRFSAQQFSDYHSELNMSSLELGDSALYFCASSSQGPYGYTFGSGTRLTVV.